A single sample gave rise to the 21 T cell receptor beta chains below, sequenced in a study of blood T cell repertoires in COVID-19 (dated by TCRdb to 2018 to 2021). The method behind the library was the immunoSEQ multiplex PCR assay. Here the immuneACCESS table is served through TCRdb, limited to in-frame sequences with V and J called. Missing clones are a known gap in these copies; in checked studies unresolved V genes cover under half, and the rest lacks a known reason. The sample records 300,000 to 450,000 clones, 81% of which are singletons. The ten largest account for 1.1% of the sample. Input material: peripheral blood. The receptors originated from a human donor with acute or convalescent COVID-19. The donor label of this sample is uncertain.

V is TRBV6-1 and J is TRBJ2-7; possibly TRBD1 for D (5 bases). The ends were cut back, 2 bases at V and 5 bases at J, with 16 bases in the middle. This CDR3 comprises 15 residues. In germline, CDR1 is MNHNS, CDR2 SASEGT. This chain's CDR3 is CASSERHLTRDEQYF. CDR3 nucleotides: TGTGCCAGCAGTGAACGCCACCTAACCAGGGACGAGCAGTACTTC.

In its sample, this clone was seen once. Distinct nucleotide sequences in the sample also encode this CDR3. J is TRBJ2-7 and V is TRBV6-5; D unresolved. CDR3 length: 13 residues. V was clipped by 2 bases and J by 0 bases, with 5 bases between them. The germline CDR1 and CDR2 sequences are MNHEY and SVGAGI. CDR3 sequence (DNA): TGTGCCAGCAGTTACAAGAGCTCCTACGAGCAGTACTTC. Protein product: CASSYKSSYEQYF.

The chain recombines TRBV3-1 (or the pseudogene TRBV3-2) with TRBJ2-5, with TRBD2 matching over 9 bases. Looked up from germline, CDR1 is LGHDT and CDR2 is YNNKEL (reference sequence). V was clipped by 3 bases and J by 4 bases; unmatched bases: 6. CDR3 length: 15 amino acids. In DNA form, the CDR3 reads TGTGCCAGCAGCCACGTAGCGGGGGCGGGAGAGACCCAGTACTTC. Translated, it gives CASSHVAGAGETQYF.

This chain connects TRBV18 to TRBJ2-1, with TRBD1 matching over 7 bases. Germline trimming cut 1 base from V and 15 bases from J; bases unmatched to any gene: 6. Looked up from germline, CDR1 is KGHSH and CDR2 is LQKENI. There are 12 residues in the CDR3. CDR3 in amino acids: CASSPLTGERFF. Here the CDR3 DNA reads TGTGCCAGCTCACCACTAACAGGGGAGAGGTTCTTC.

This chain uses TRBV19 with TRBJ2-5; the match to TRBD1 covers 7 bases. This CDR3 has 14 amino acids. The V and J ends lost 1 base and 3 bases, in that order; junction bases with no gene match: 2. Germline V gene lookup returns CDR1 LNHDA and CDR2 SQIVND (reference sequence). CDR3: CASSIGDSEETQYF. For the CDR3, the DNA is TGTGCCAGTAGTATAGGGGACAGTGAAGAGACCCAGTACTTC.

The V call is TRBV18, the J call TRBJ1-2, with TRBD1 matching 7 bases. Germline-derived CDR1 and CDR2 are KGHSH and LQKENI. V trimming: 5 bases; J trimming: 6 bases; junction bases outside the gene matches: 12. CDR3 size: 15 residues. For the CDR3, the DNA is TGTGCCAGCTCAGTCTTTAACACAGGGGATCATGGCTACACCTTC. This translates into CASSVFNTGDHGYTF.

The chain has TRBV7-2 and TRBJ2-1; D ambiguous. In germline, CDR1 is SGHTA, CDR2 FQGNSA. Trimming pared 1 base from V and 9 bases from J, leaving 7 bases between. CDR3 size: 12 residues. For the CDR3, the DNA is TGTGCCAGCAGCTTAGGGCTTGTTGAGCAGTTCTTC. It translates to CASSLGLVEQFF.

This clone appeared a single time. The CDR3 region has the DNA TGTGCCAGCAGCCCGGACAGGGACATGGGGGACAATGAGCAGTTCTTC. It yields the protein CASSPDRDMGDNEQFF. This chain uses TRBV14 with TRBJ2-1; 8 positions agree with TRBD1. Germline V lookup: CDR1 SGHDN, CDR2 FVKESK. CDR3 size: 16 residues. J gave up 5 bases and V 4 bases, and 10 bases lay outside the gene matches.

This clone was observed once. The chain carries TRBV4-2 and TRBJ1-1, with TRBD1 identical over 7 bases. V lost 4 bases, J lost 1 base, and 6 bases stayed unmatched. Germline V CDR1 and CDR2: LGHNA, YNFKEQ. This CDR3 contains 15 residues. CDR3 region: CASSLVGTANTEAFF. In DNA form, the CDR3 reads TGTGCCAGCAGCCTCGTCGGGACAGCGAACACTGAAGCTTTCTTT.

The chain links TRBV2 to TRBJ1-3; D call uncertain. Per the germline V gene, CDR1 is SNHLY and CDR2 is FYNNEI. The ends were cut back, 4 bases at V and 4 bases at J, with 8 bases in the middle. This CDR3 comprises 13 residues. The CDR3 DNA sequence: TGTGCCAGCAGTGGGACTGCAGGAAACACCATATATTTT. Translated: CASSGTAGNTIYF. The entire variable domain, with the rest obtained from reference TRBV2 and TRBJ1-3, is as follows: EPEVTQTPSHQVTQMGQEVILRCVPISNHLYFYWYRQILGQKVEFLVSFYNNEISEKSEIFDDQFSVERPDGSNFTLKIRSTKLEDSAMYFCASSGTAGNTIYFGEGSWLTVV.

This clone was detected only once. CDR3 sequence reads: CASRDRARVQPQHF. DNA for the CDR3: TGTGCCAGCAGGGACAGGGCTAGGGTTCAGCCCCAGCATTTT. J is TRBJ1-5 and V is TRBV2; 8 bases line up with TRBD1. This CDR3 comprises 14 residues. Germline V gene lookup returns CDR1 SNHLY and CDR2 FYNNEI. The trim removed 6 bases at V and 6 bases at J, leaving 7 bases unmatched.

This chain uses TRBV6-5 with TRBJ2-7, with 8 nucleotides matching TRBD2. This CDR3 has 13 amino acids. The germline CDR1 and CDR2 sequences are MNHEY and SVGAGI. J gave up 4 bases and V 7 bases, and 6 bases lay outside the gene matches. The CDR3 here is CASTMAGGYEQYF. CDR3 DNA sequence: TGTGCCAGCACTATGGCGGGAGGTTACGAGCAGTACTTC.

The sample holds one count of this clone. J is TRBJ2-1 and V is TRBV12-3 or TRBV12-4, with TRBD1 as a possible D gene (5 bases). Between the trimmed V and J ends, which lost 6 bases and 3 bases, there was a span of 9 bases. CDR3 length equals 13 residues. This CDR3 reads CASRETDYNEQFF. The CDR3 DNA reads TGTGCCAGCAGGGAGACAGACTACAATGAGCAGTTCTTC.

In its sample, this clone was seen a few times. This chain connects TRBV20-1 to TRBJ2-3; maybe TRBD2 (5 bases). CDR3 size: 11 residues. The V gene's germline CDR1 is DFQATT and CDR2 SNEGSKA (reference sequence). The germline V and J ends were trimmed by 2 bases and 5 bases, with 5 bases remaining between them. The CDR3 loop reads CSARSGDTQYF. In DNA, the CDR3 is TGCAGTGCTAGAAGCGGAGATACGCAGTATTTT.

This sequence joins TRBV28 and TRBJ1-2, with TRBD1 matching 9 bases. Germline lookup yields CDR1 MDHEN and CDR2 SYDVKM. The V and J ends lost 3 bases and 0 bases, in that order; junction bases with no gene match: 2. The CDR3 has 15 residues. CDR3 nucleotide sequence: TGTGCCAGCAGTTTGACAGGGGGTCCTAACTATGGCTACACCTTC. It codes for CASSLTGGPNYGYTF.

In its sample, this clone was seen once. The chain carries TRBV12-3 or TRBV12-4 and TRBJ2-5; possibly TRBD1 for D (6 bases). The CDR3 covers 13 residues. V gave up 6 bases and J gave up 3 bases, with 11 bases separating them. The CDR3, as DNA: TGTGCCAGCAGCCACTGGACAGAAGAGACCCAGTACTTC. It translates to CASSHWTEETQYF.

The table lists this clone with a count of one. The rearrangement joins TRBV19 to TRBJ1-5; TRBD1 matches 11 bases. Germline CDR1 reads LNHDA; CDR2 reads SQIVND (reference sequence). The CDR3 has 16 residues. The J segment lost 6 bases and the V segment lost 4 bases, leaving 8 bases of the junction unmatched. The CDR3 is CASSNPPGTGGQPQHF. Here the CDR3 DNA reads TGTGCCAGTAGTAACCCCCCCGGGACAGGGGGTCAGCCCCAGCATTTT.

The rearrangement uses TRBV6-1 and TRBJ2-1; 12 bases map to TRBD2. V shed 1 base, J shed 6 bases, and the junction held 1 base outside the gene matches. CDR3 length: 15 residues. CDR1 and CDR2 from the germline V gene are MNHNS and SASEGT. CDR3 DNA sequence: TGTGCCAGCAGTGAAGGACTAGCGGGAGCCAATGAGCAGTTCTTC. It specifies CASSEGLAGANEQFF.

This chain uses TRBV15 with TRBJ1-2, with a possible D match to TRBD1 (6 bases). The germline CDR1 and CDR2 sequences are LNHNV and YYDKDF (reference sequence). V was shortened by 1 base and J by 8 bases, with 11 bases between the two germline ends. The CDR3 consists of 13 residues. CDR3 coding DNA: TGTGCCACCAGCAGAGTGGCAGGGGACGGCTACACCTTC. As protein: CATSRVAGDGYTF.

The gene calls are TRBV7-8 and TRBJ1-6, with a tentative D call TRBD1 (5 bases). Germline-derived CDR1 and CDR2 are SGHVS and FQNEAQ. Trimming took off 2 bases at V and 7 bases at J, with 21 bases between the two ends. The CDR3 covers 18 residues. CDR3 sequence (DNA): TGTGCCAGCAGCTTATTGGCGGGGGGTGGAAGTCGGAATTCACCCCTCCACTTT. This sequence encodes CASSLLAGGGSRNSPLHF. The full variable domain, with the rest looked up from reference TRBV7-8 and TRBJ1-6, is GAGVSQSPRYKVAKRGQDVALRCDPISGHVSLFWYQQALGQGPEFLTYFQNEAQLDKSGLPSDRFFAERPEGSVSTLKIQRTQQEDSAVYLCASSLLAGGGSRNSPLHFGNGTRLTVT.

The chain combines TRBV7-9 with TRBJ2-2; D call uncertain. This CDR3 contains 15 residues. Germline CDR1 reads SEHNR; CDR2 reads FQNEAQ (reference sequence). V was shortened by 4 bases and J by 0 bases, with 9 bases between the two germline ends. The CDR3 loop reads CASSSRLSNTGELFF. CDR3 DNA: TGTGCCAGCAGCTCCAGGCTATCGAACACCGGGGAGCTGTTTTTT.